Below, 2 T cell receptor beta chains from the same sample are listed, as sequenced in a study of tumor-infiltrating lymphocytes in primary liver carcinoma. The investigators made TCR beta cDNA from 500 ng total RNA, using a constant-region primer. Three nested multiplex PCR rounds, a slightly modified ARM-PCR, produced the libraries for TCR beta. Two initial PCR rounds of around 9 cycles each paired TRBV1-TRBV30 forward primers with a C-beta reverse primer. TCRdb re-called the multiplex PCR reads with MiXCR, one entry per CDR3 protein. Of 300,000 to 350,000 distinct CDR3 sequences in the sample, roughly 61% were seen once. Unsorted whole blood served as the source of blood RNA, and germline DNA was extracted as well. The specimen sequenced was peripheral blood. Receptors originate from a man aged 35 to 55 with primary liver carcinoma and hepatitis B virus infection.

This clonotype came up many times. The V and J genes are TRBV29-1 and TRBJ2-3, with a possible D match to TRBD2 (6 bases). Trimming took 5 bases from V and 5 from J, leaving 14 bases between them. The CDR3 totals 13 residues. The germline gives CDR1 SQVTM, CDR2 ANQGSEA. The CDR3: CSVTDYPGDTQYF. The CDR3 DNA is TGCAGCGTTACGGACTATCCAGGAGATACGCAGTATTTT.

Regarding this clonotype: A much more abundant neighbour one base away suggests this may be a read error. This rearrangement joins TRBV10-2 to TRBJ2-7; 12 bases agree with TRBD2. Germline V gene lookup returns CDR1 WSHSY and CDR2 SAAADI. The CDR3 has 18 amino acids. The V gene end was trimmed by 8 bases and the J gene end by 5 bases; junction bases not matched to a gene: 19. This CDR3 is CASGRGRLAGDGSNEQYF. The CDR3 DNA reads as TGCGCCAGCGGGAGGGGGAGACTAGCGGGAGATGGGTCCAACGAGCAGTACTTC.